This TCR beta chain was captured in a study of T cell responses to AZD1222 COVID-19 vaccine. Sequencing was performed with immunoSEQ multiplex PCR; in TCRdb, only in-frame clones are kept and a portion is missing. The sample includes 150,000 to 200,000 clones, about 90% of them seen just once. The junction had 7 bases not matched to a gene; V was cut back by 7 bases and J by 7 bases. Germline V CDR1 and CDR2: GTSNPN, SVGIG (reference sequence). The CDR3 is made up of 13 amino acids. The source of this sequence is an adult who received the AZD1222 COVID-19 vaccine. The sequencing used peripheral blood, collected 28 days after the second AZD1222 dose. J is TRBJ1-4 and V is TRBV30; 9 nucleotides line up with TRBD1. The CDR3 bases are TGTGCCTCTACGGGACAGGGAGTTGAAAAACTGTTTTTT. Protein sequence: CASTGQGVEKLFF.